A selection of T cell receptor beta chains follows, all from one sample in a study of blood T cells in healthy people across ages. TCRdb passed the 5' RACE reads through MiXCR, listing each CDR3 protein once. The sample includes 1.6 million or so distinct CDR3 sequences, roughly 30% of them seen just once. Sequencing was performed on blood. These receptors originate from a woman aged 25 to 39 in good health. The CDR3 runs from the conserved cysteine through the conserved F or W. The order of the fields is J gene, clone size, V gene, D gene, CDR3 DNA, CDR3 protein. D genes are given only for firm matches. Clone size, where shown, is once, few, many, or a class for clones that have expanded.

>TRBJ1-1|NA|TRBV20-1|NA
TGCAGTGCTAGAGAGGCGAACTTGAACACTGAAGCTTTCTTT
CSAREANLNTEAFF
>TRBJ2-1|NA|TRBV7-6|NA
TGTGCCAGCAGCTTAGTGGTCCTGAGCAATGAGCAGTTCTTC
CASSLVVLSNEQFF
>TRBJ2-3|few|TRBV4-1|TRBD2
TGCGCCAGCAGCCTACTAACTAGCGAAATTCGCACAGATACGCAGTATTTT
CASSLLTSEIRTDTQYF
>TRBJ2-5|NA|TRBV3-1|TRBD1
TGTGCCAGCAGCCGCCGGACAGGGGGAGGAGAGCAGTACTTC
CASSRRTGGGEQYF
>TRBJ2-3|NA|TRBV20-1|NA
TGCAGTGCAACAGGCCACCTTAGCACAGATACGCAGTATTTT
CSATGHLSTDTQYF
>TRBJ2-1|NA|TRBV2|TRBD2
TGTGCCAGCAGTTCCGGGACTAGCGGTGAGAGCTCCTACAATGAGCAGTTCTTC
CASSSGTSGESSYNEQFF
>TRBJ2-1|many|TRBV18|TRBD2
TGTGCCAGCTCACCACCGTGGCGGGGGGGCTTCAATGAGCAGTTCTTC
CASSPPWRGGFNEQFF
>TRBJ2-1|NA|TRBV20-1|TRBD2
TGCAGTGCTAGAGGGCCGGGACTAGCGAGATGGGAGCAGTTCTTC
CSARGPGLARWEQFF
>TRBJ1-2|few|TRBV2|TRBD1
TGTGCCAGCAGGGAAGACAGGGACCATGGCTACACCTTC
CASREDRDHGYTF
>TRBJ2-1|NA|TRBV2|NA
TGTGCCAGCAATGACAGGTCCAATGAGCAGTTCTTC
CASNDRSNEQFF
>TRBJ2-3|NA|TRBV29-1|TRBD2
TGCAGCGGAGGGTTACTAGCGGAGGGCCGGGGCACAGATACGCAGTATTTT
CSGGLLAEGRGTDTQYF
>TRBJ1-6|NA|TRBV4-1|NA
TGCGCCAGCAGCCCCTCGATGACAGGATCCTATAATTCACCCCTCCACTTT
CASSPSMTGSYNSPLHF
>TRBJ2-3|few|TRBV9|NA
TGCGCCAGCAGCCCTTGGGGGACTACAGATACGCAGTATTTT
CASSPWGTTDTQYF
>TRBJ2-3|NA|TRBV5-1|NA
TGCGCCAGCTACTTACAGACGTTAACAGATACGCAGTATTTT
CASYLQTLTDTQYF
>TRBJ2-1|few|TRBV6-5|NA
TGTGCCAGCAGTTATTCCGGGACTAATGAGCAGTTCTTC
CASSYSGTNEQFF
>TRBJ2-1|many|TRBV29-1|NA
TGCAGCTGTGACGGGCAGGGTGTGAATGAGCAGTTCTTC
CSCDGQGVNEQFF
>TRBJ2-7|few|TRBV27|TRBD2
TGTGCCAGCAGTTTCGTAGCGGGATCCTACGAGCAGTACTTC
CASSFVAGSYEQYF
>TRBJ2-5|NA|TRBV20-1|TRBD1
TGCAGTGCTGCGGGACAGGGGGAGACCCAGTACTTC
CSAAGQGETQYF
>TRBJ1-1|NA|TRBV4-1|NA
TGCGCCAGCAGCCAAGATGGCAGGAAGGGAGGGCGCACTGAAGCTTTCTTT
CASSQDGRKGGRTEAFF
>TRBJ2-7|few|TRBV30|NA
TGTGCCTGGAGTGTAGGGATCTTTTACGAGCAGTACTTC
CAWSVGIFYEQYF
>TRBJ2-1|NA|TRBV2|NA
TGTGCCAGCAGTGCCTCGGAGTACAATGAGCAGTTCTTC
CASSASEYNEQFF
>TRBJ1-1|NA|TRBV5-1|NA
TGCGCCAGCAGCTTGACCAGAAGCCAGAACACTGAAGCTTTCTTT
CASSLTRSQNTEAFF
>TRBJ2-7|NA|TRBV7-8|NA
TGTGCCAGCAGCTTAGTATCCGGGAGTCAAATGGTCTACGAGCAGTACTTC
CASSLVSGSQMVYEQYF
>TRBJ2-5|NA|TRBV20-1|NA
TGCAGTGCTGGTACGATGGGCAGTAAAGAGACCCAGTACTTC
CSAGTMGSKETQYF
>TRBJ2-7|few|TRBV9|NA
TGTGCCAGCAGCCCCCACCCGTCGGAGGGGACGGGCGAGCAGTACTTC
CASSPHPSEGTGEQYF
>TRBJ2-1|few|TRBV4-1|NA
TGCGCCAGCAGCCAAGAACTACTCGAACGCCATCATGAGCAGTTCTTC
CASSQELLERHHEQFF
>TRBJ2-5|few|TRBV9|NA
TGTGCCAGCAGCGAGCGACTAGGTAGAAGCGAGACCCAGTACTTC
CASSERLGRSETQYF
>TRBJ2-2|NA|TRBV4-1|NA
TGCGCCAGCAGCAACCAGCGGGCCGACACCGGGGAGCTGTTTTTT
CASSNQRADTGELFF
>TRBJ1-1|NA|TRBV29-1|TRBD1
TGCAGCGCCACGACAGGGAGCGCTGAAGCTTTCTTT
CSATTGSAEAFF
>TRBJ2-1|many|TRBV12-3/TRBV12-4|NA
TGTGCCAGCAGTTTAAAGTCAGTGAGCTACAATGAGCAGTTCTTC
CASSLKSVSYNEQFF
>TRBJ2-1|NA|TRBV20-1|TRBD2
TGCAGTGCTAGGAGCGGGAGGGACGGCAATGAGCAGTTCTTC
CSARSGRDGNEQFF
>TRBJ2-7|few|TRBV7-6|TRBD2
TGTGCCAGCAGCCCCACTAGCGAAGCCTACAATGAGCAGTACTTC
CASSPTSEAYNEQYF
>TRBJ2-7|NA|TRBV6-6|NA
TGTGCCAGCAGTTACTCATCCGGGGACGAGCAGTACTTC
CASSYSSGDEQYF
>TRBJ1-6|NA|TRBV4-1|TRBD1
TGCGCCAGCAGCCCGGCGGGACAGGCCGGTAGGGCCAGCCACTTT
CASSPAGQAGRASHF
>TRBJ2-1|NA|TRBV24-1|TRBD1
TGTGCCACCAGTGAATTGGGACAGGGGGCGCTTGATGAGCAGTTCTTC
CATSELGQGALDEQFF
>TRBJ1-6|once|TRBV7-9|NA
TGTGCCAGCAGCCCCCGGGGGGTTGGATCACCCCTCCACTTT
CASSPRGVGSPLHF
>TRBJ2-7|NA|TRBV20-1|TRBD2
TGCAGTGCTAGATTACTAGCGGGCAGTTTACTTTACGAGCAGTACTTC
CSARLLAGSLLYEQYF
>TRBJ2-7|NA|TRBV5-4|NA
TGTGCCAGCAGCACCCAGGGTATGGGCTACGAGCAGTACTTC
CASSTQGMGYEQYF
>TRBJ2-7|few|TRBV9|NA
TGTGCCAGCAGCCGGTCGGGACAACTTAGCGAGCAGTACTTC
CASSRSGQLSEQYF
>TRBJ2-6|NA|TRBV10-3|NA
TGTGCCATCGCCGGTCGGGACGGCTACTCTGGGGCCAACGTCCTGACTTTC
CAIAGRDGYSGANVLTF
>TRBJ1-5|few|TRBV25-1|TRBD1
TGTGCCAGCAGTGAATGGGGCAGGGGGGACAATCAGCCCCAGCATTTT
CASSEWGRGDNQPQHF
>TRBJ1-4|few|TRBV5-5|NA
TGTGCCAGCAGCTTGCCGGGAATGGATGAAAAACTGTTTTTT
CASSLPGMDEKLFF
>TRBJ2-2|NA|TRBV12-3/TRBV12-4|NA
TGTGCCAGCAGTTTGGGCAAAACGACCGGGGAGCGGTTTTTT
CASSLGKTTGERFF
>TRBJ1-1|NA|TRBV9|NA
TGTGCCAGCGCGCTCGGGCCATTTACAATCAAACAGGGCTATACTGAGGCTTTCTTT
CASALGPFTIKQGYTEAFF